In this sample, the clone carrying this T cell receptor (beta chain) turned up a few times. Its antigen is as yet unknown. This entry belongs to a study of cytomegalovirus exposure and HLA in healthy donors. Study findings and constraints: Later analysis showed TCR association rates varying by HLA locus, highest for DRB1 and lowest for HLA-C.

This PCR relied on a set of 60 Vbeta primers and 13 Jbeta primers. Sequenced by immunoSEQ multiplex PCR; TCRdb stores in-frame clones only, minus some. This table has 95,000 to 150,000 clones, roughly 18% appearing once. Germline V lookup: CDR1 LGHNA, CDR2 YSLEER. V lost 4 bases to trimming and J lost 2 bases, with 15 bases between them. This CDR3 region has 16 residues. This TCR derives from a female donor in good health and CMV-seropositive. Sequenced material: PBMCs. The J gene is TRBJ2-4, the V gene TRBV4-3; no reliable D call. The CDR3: CASSLDLWATKNIQYF. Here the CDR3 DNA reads TGCGCCAGCAGCCTAGATCTTTGGGCTACCAAAAACATTCAGTACTTC.